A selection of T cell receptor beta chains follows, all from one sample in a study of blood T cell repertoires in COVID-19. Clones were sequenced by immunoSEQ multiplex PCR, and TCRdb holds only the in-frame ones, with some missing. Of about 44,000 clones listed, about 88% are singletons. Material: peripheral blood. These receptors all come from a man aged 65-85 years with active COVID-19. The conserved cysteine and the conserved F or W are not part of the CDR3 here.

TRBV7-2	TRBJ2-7	ASSLEGVGSSEQY
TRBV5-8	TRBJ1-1	ASSLGRNTEAF
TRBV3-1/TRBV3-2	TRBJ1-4	ASTQGATNEKLF
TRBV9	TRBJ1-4	ASSRADRLNEKLF
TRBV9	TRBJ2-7	ASRALAGGPHEQY
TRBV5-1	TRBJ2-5	ASSPLGGPQETQY
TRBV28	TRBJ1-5	ASREQGKPQH
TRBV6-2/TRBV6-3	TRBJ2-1	ASSYRRGALDLYNEQF
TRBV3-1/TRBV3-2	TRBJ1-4	ASSQDRGGPWANEKLF
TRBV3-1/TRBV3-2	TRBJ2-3	ASSLSGARGDTQY
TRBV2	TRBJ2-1	ASRQTYNEQF
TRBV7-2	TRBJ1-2	ASSLGQGVSYGYT
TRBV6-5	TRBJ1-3	ASSSSDRGGGNTIY
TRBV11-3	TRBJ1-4	ASSSDGLGTGKNEKLF
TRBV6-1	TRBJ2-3	ASSEAGGYSDTQY
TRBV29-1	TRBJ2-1	SVTQGARLSYNEQF
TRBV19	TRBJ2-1	ASSMGQGAEEQF
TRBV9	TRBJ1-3	ASSPWDKITGNTIY
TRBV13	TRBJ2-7	ASSAGLAGVSYEQY
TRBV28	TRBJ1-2	ASTPIANYGYT
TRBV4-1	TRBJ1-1	ASSQEGARGNTEAF
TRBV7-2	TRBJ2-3	ASSSAVSSGGALDTQY
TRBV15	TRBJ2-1	ATSRDRGAFEQF
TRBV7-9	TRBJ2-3	ASSLVADTQY
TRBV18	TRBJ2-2	ASSQTSTGELF